Sequencing of this T cell receptor beta chain was carried out in a study of T cell responses to AZD1222 COVID-19 vaccine listed by TCRdb under 2021. Some background on the complete study: A total of approximately 230 trial participants underwent TCR sequencing, of whom 207 received two doses of AZD1222 and about 25 received two doses of the MenACWY control vaccine. Trial participants were enrolled into age subgroups of 18-55, 56-69 and 70-plus years, which contained roughly 140, 27 and 60 TCR-sequenced participants, respectively. The paper's findings and limits, for the study overall: Epitopes outside the regions mutated in the B.1.351 and B.1.1.7 variants were reportedly recognized by nearly half of the unique spike-specific TCRs. Conclusions about previously exposed vaccinees are limited because only six or seven AZD1222 recipients were SARS-CoV-2 seropositive at baseline. The whole spike protein was spanned by vaccine-associated CD4 TCRs, and dominant responses were seen in regions 160-218 and 743-854. Participants were mostly white British and included more females than males, and it was suggested by the authors that clonal diversity may have been underestimated. The 56-69-year group was small, and its depth increase did not reach significance, likely because of low power. Because no samples from the day 14 peak response were available, repertoires could be characterized only after the peak T cell response. A significant rise in spike-specific TCR breadth and depth was observed after two AZD1222 doses relative to day 0 and relative to MenACWY recipients.

CDR3 length: 12 amino acids, cysteine to phenylalanine. Of all the DNA, just the CDR3 is kept, 36 bases in frame from base 1. The germline V gene (reference sequence) gives CDR1 as LNHDA and CDR2 as SQIVND. Cut back by 9 bases and 10 bases, the V and J ends lie 16 bases apart. A note on this clone: This clone's antigen is unknown. No quality values exist for individual bases; no much larger clone is one base distant.

The CDR3 regions of human TCRbeta chains were subjected to immunosequencing. Turning to the authors' computational methods: Repertoire TCRs were checked for matches against a reference library of SARS-CoV-2-specific TCRs that had been generated using the MIRA antigen-specificity platform. Breadth was defined as the fraction of unique TCRs that were SARS-CoV-2-associated, and depth was defined as the fraction of total T cells that were SARS-CoV-2-associated. Using the MIRA data, every spike-specific TCR was mapped to the spike region that the TCR reacted to and assigned to either a CD4 or a CD8 class. Log10-transformed breadth and depth values were compared by one-way ANOVA with Sidak's multiple comparisons tests. This is the immuneACCESS table as TCRdb keeps it, with only in-frame sequences that have V and J called. A part of the clones is gone; compared with another copy, unresolved V genes explain less than half, and the rest is unexplained. From that table come the V and J calls and clone size; the DNA was used to work out D and trimming. This sample gives 90,000 to 120,000 clones in total; 92% of them show up just once. The ten largest clonotypes hold around 8.6% of the sample.

The sample's time point label, in plain terms: about 28 days (+/-7) after the second vaccine dose. Because spike-specific TCR depth and breadth did not differ between the two schedules, AZD1222 recipients who got a second dose at roughly 4 weeks were pooled with those who got a second dose at roughly 12 weeks. Vaccinee samples were obtained from the UK trials COV001 and COV002, which included a single-blind randomized controlled phase 2/3 trial of AZD1222 (ChAdOx1 nCoV-19) in healthy adults. For TCRbeta chain sequencing, PBMC samples were collected from trial participants at day 0 and at day 28 after the second dose.

The sequence joins TRBV19 to TRBJ2-1, with no confidently assigned D gene. This specimen consisted of peripheral blood, obtained 28 days after the second AZD1222 dose. The sequence was obtained from an adult who received the AZD1222 COVID-19 vaccine. The DNA sequence is TGTGCCAGCAAAACCTGGGAAGGGGAGCAGTTCTTC. Its amino acids are CASKTWEGEQFF. Supplemented by the reference TRBV19 and TRBJ2-1 proteins around the CDR3, the complete variable domain is DGGITQSPKYLFRKEGQNVTLSCEQNLNHDAMYWYRQDPGQGLRLIYYSQIVNDFQKGDIAEGYSVSREKKESFPLTVTSAQKNPTAFYLCASKTWEGEQFFGPGTRLTVL.